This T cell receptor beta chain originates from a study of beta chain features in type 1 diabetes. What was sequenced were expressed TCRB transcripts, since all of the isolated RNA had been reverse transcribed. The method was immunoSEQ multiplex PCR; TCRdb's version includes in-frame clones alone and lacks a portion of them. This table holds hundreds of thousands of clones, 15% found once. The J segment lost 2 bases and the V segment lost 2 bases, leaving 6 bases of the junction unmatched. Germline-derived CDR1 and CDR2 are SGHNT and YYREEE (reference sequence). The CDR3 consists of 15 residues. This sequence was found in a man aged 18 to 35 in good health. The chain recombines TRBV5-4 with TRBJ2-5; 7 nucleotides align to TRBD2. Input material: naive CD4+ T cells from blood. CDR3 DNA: TGTGCCAGCAGCTTAGGACTAGACCTTCAAGAGACCCAGTACTTC. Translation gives CASSLGLDLQETQYF. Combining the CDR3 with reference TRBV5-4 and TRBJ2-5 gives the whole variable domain ETGVTQSPTHLIKTRGQQVTLRCSSQSGHNTVSWYQQALGQGPQFIFQYYREEENGRGNFPPRFSGLQFPNYSSELNVNALELDDSALYLCASSLGLDLQETQYFGPGTRLLVL.